The entry below describes one T cell receptor beta chain. The V segment lost 3 bases and the J segment 7 bases; nucleotides outside the gene matches: 7. Germline-derived CDR1 and CDR2 are LNHDA and SQIVND (reference sequence). This CDR3 is built from 16 residues. The sample originates from a study of preoperative IRX-2 immunotherapy in early breast cancer. This table comes from immunoSEQ multiplex PCR, and its TCRdb copy is limited to in-frame clones, with some not included. Here the sample spans about 23,000 clones, approximately 90% being singletons. Noted treatment: preoperative locoregional IRX-2 cytokine immunotherapy.

The receptor's source is a human donor with breast cancer. Sequenced material: tumor tissue, taken after IRX-2 immunotherapy. The chain uses TRBV19 and TRBJ2-2, with TRBD1 identical over 11 bases. This chain's CDR3 is CASSILGQGAGGELFF. The CDR3 bases are TGTGCCAGTAGTATTTTAGGACAGGGGGCCGGCGGGGAGCTGTTTTTT.